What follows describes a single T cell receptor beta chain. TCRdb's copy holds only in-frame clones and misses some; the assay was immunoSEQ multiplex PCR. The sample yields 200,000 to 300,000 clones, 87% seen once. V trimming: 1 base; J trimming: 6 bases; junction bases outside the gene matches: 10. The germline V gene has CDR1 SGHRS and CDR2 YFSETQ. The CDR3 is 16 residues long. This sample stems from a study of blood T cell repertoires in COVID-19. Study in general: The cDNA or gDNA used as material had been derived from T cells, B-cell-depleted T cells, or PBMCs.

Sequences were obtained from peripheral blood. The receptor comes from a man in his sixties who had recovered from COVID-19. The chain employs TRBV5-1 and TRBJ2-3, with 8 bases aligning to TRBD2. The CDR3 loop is CASSLMGLVGVDTQYF. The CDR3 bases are TGCGCCAGCAGCTTGATGGGACTAGTAGGTGTGGATACGCAGTATTTT.